Each of the 17 T cell receptor beta chains below was sequenced from the same sample in a study of somatic mutations in cytotoxic T cells in rheumatoid arthritis. Clones were read by immunoSEQ multiplex PCR, and TCRdb kept only the in-frame ones, dropping some. The table lists some 20,000 clones, approximately 83% of them singletons. The sequencing sample was made of CD8+ T cells sorted from blood. These TCRs come from an adult with rheumatoid arthritis.

The CDR3 coding sequence is TGTGCCAGCAGCCCAGGGGAAGGGTACGGTGAGCAGTTCTTC. Its translation is CASSPGEGYGEQFF. This chain joins TRBV4-2 and TRBJ2-1, with a weak D call TRBD1 (6 bases). Germline V gives CDR1 LGHNA, CDR2 YNFKEQ. This CDR3 region has 14 residues. The V and J ends lost 4 bases and 9 bases respectively, with 16 bases between them.

This rearrangement joins TRBV5-6 to TRBJ2-7; D is possibly TRBD1 or TRBD2 (5 bases each). From germline, CDR1 is SGHDT and CDR2 YYEEEE. The V and J ends lost 4 bases and 1 base respectively, with 9 bases between them. The CDR3 sequence is 13 residues long. Written as DNA, the CDR3 is TGTGCCAGCAGCCCGGGACCTTCCTACGAGCAGTACGTC. Protein: CASSPGPSYEQYV.

The rearrangement uses TRBV6-6 and TRBJ2-1, with unresolved D. The CDR3 is made up of 13 amino acids. Trimming pared 10 bases from V and 4 bases from J, leaving 14 bases between. Germline loops: CDR1 MNHNY, CDR2 SVGAGI (reference sequence). The CDR3: CANSVTPYNEQFF. CDR3 coding DNA: TGTGCCAACTCAGTTACCCCATACAATGAGCAGTTCTTC.

The chain joins TRBV4-1 to TRBJ1-5; no clear D. The CDR3 has 16 residues. Trimming removed 0 bases from V and 0 bases from J, with 9 bases in between. Germline V gene sequence: CDR1 MGHRA, CDR2 YSYEKL. The CDR3 region is CASSQDVWASNQPQHF. The CDR3 DNA is TGCGCCAGCAGCCAAGATGTTTGGGCTAGCAATCAGCCCCAGCATTTT.

This chain links TRBV27 with TRBJ2-1, with 14 nucleotides matching TRBD2. This CDR3 has 17 amino acids. The V segment lost 5 bases and the J segment 4 bases; nucleotides outside the gene matches: 7. Germline CDR1 is MNHEY and CDR2 is SMNVEV (reference sequence). For the CDR3, the DNA is TGTGCCAGCAGTCCTCCGACTAGCGGGAGGGGATACAATGAGCAGTTCTTC. Its protein product is CASSPPTSGRGYNEQFF.

The chain joins TRBV4-2 to TRBJ2-7, with D perhaps matching TRBD2 (6 bases). Trimming took 1 base from V and 0 from J, leaving 13 bases between them. This CDR3 is built from 16 residues. Germline V CDR1 and CDR2: LGHNA, YNFKEQ. CDR3: CASSQGAGLASYEQYF. The CDR3 DNA is TGTGCCAGCAGCCAAGGGGCGGGACTCGCCTCCTACGAGCAGTACTTC.

This chain connects TRBV6-1 to TRBJ1-5; D may be TRBD1 (5 bases). This CDR3 spans 11 amino acids. CDR1 and CDR2 from the germline V gene are MNHNS and SASEGT. V dropped 7 bases and J dropped 5 bases, with 6 bases sitting between them. CDR3 protein: CASMGHQPQHF. CDR3 nucleotide sequence: TGTGCCAGCATGGGGCATCAGCCCCAGCATTTT.

The genes are TRBV6-6 and TRBJ2-6, with unresolved D. Germline V CDR1 and CDR2: MNHNY, SVGAGI (reference sequence). Trimming stripped 8 bases from V and 4 bases from J, with 18 bases between. This CDR3 region has 16 residues. CDR3 bases: TGTGCCAGCCGCCTAGTGCCCCGTGTGGGGGCCAACGTCCTGACTTTC. This translates into CASRLVPRVGANVLTF.

J is TRBJ2-3 and V is TRBV28; 8 bases line up with TRBD1. Germline CDR1 MDHEN, CDR2 SYDVKM. The CDR3 runs to 15 residues. With 6 bases clipped from V and 5 bases from J, the junction kept 10 bases outside the gene matches. CDR3 sequence (DNA): TGTGCCAGCAGAGGATTCGGGACAGGTCAAGATACGCAGTATTTT. Protein sequence: CASRGFGTGQDTQYF.

CDR3 DNA: TGTGCCAGCAGCTTAGGCGGGATCAGAAATGGCTACACCTTC. Its translation is CASSLGGIRNGYTF. The chain has TRBV13 and TRBJ1-2, with D unclear. Germline V gene lookup returns CDR1 PRHDT and CDR2 FYEKMQ (reference sequence). Trimming pared 0 bases from V and 6 bases from J, leaving 11 bases between. The CDR3 spans 14 residues.

This chain joins TRBV7-8 and TRBJ2-2; D unresolved. The CDR3 extends over 11 amino acids. The ends were cut back, 5 bases at V and 6 bases at J, with 4 bases in the middle. Germline V lookup: CDR1 SGHVS, CDR2 FQNEAQ. The CDR3 bases are TGTGCCAGCAGCCGTTCCGGGGAGCTGTTTTTT. Translating gives CASSRSGELFF.

The chain has TRBV9 and TRBJ2-2; possible D gene TRBD1, 5 bases. Germline V gene sequence: CDR1 SGDLS, CDR2 YYNGEE. The CDR3 is made up of 14 amino acids. Trimming removed 2 bases from V and 4 bases from J, with 9 bases in between. The CDR3 protein is CASSVGRVTGELFF. The CDR3 coding sequence is TGTGCCAGCAGCGTGGGGCGCGTCACCGGGGAGCTGTTTTTT.

The chain combines TRBV18 with TRBJ2-5; D remains unclear. The CDR3 runs to 12 residues. V was trimmed by 3 bases and J by 0 bases, leaving 2 bases between them. Germline CDR1 and CDR2: KGHSH and LQKENI. Here the CDR3 DNA reads TGTGCCAGCTCACCGTACCAAGAGACCCAGTACTTC. Translation: CASSPYQETQYF.

The chain links TRBV27 to TRBJ2-1; D unclear. CDR1 is MNHEY and CDR2 is SMNVEV in the germline V gene (reference sequence). Trimming cost V 3 bases and J 10 bases, with 13 bases left between them. This CDR3 contains 13 residues. The CDR3 sequence is CASSFAGIGEQFF. The CDR3 DNA follows: TGTGCCAGCAGTTTCGCAGGTATCGGAGAGCAGTTCTTC.

The chain joins TRBV7-6 to TRBJ1-2; D call uncertain. The CDR3 runs to 18 residues. Trimming cost V 5 bases and J 1 base, with 23 bases left between them. From germline, CDR1 is SGHVS and CDR2 FNYEAQ. The CDR3 protein is CASSQTLRPADGNYGYTF. The CDR3 DNA reads as TGTGCCAGCAGCCAAACATTAAGGCCGGCAGACGGTAACTATGGCTACACCTTC.

V and J are TRBV27 and TRBJ1-2; TRBD1 aligns across 9 bases. The ends lost 0 bases at V and 1 base at J; junction bases unmatched: 3. Germline lookup yields CDR1 MNHEY and CDR2 SMNVEV (reference sequence). The CDR3 contains 16 residues. The CDR3 loop reads CASSLSGQGLNYGYTF. DNA for the CDR3: TGTGCCAGCAGTTTATCGGGACAGGGCCTTAACTATGGCTACACCTTC.

This clone showed up just a few times. The chain employs TRBV4-2 and TRBJ2-7, with TRBD2 identical over 10 bases. CDR1 and CDR2 (germline): LGHNA, YNFKEQ. The CDR3 runs 15 residues. With 4 bases clipped from V and 3 bases from J, the junction kept 6 bases outside the gene matches. DNA for the CDR3: TGTGCCAGCAGCCGAGAGCGGGAGGGCCACTACGAGCAGTACTTC. It translates to CASSREREGHYEQYF.